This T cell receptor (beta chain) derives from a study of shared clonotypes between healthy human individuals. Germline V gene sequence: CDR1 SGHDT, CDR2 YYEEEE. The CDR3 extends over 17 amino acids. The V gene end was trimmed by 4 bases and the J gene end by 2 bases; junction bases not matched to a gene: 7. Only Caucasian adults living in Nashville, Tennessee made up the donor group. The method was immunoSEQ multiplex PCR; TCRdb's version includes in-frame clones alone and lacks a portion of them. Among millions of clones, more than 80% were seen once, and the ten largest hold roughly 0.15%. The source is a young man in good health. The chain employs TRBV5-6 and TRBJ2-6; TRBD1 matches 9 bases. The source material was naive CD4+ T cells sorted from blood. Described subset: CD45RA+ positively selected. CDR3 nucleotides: TGTGCCAGCAGCCAAGGACAGGGGCCCCCTGGGGCCAACGTCCTGACTTTC. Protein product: CASSQGQGPPGANVLTF.